A single sample gave rise to the 11 T cell receptor beta chains below, sequenced in a study of blood T cells in healthy people across ages. A second PCR, run for about 7 to 11 cycles, used a sample-barcoded 5' primer plus a J-beta primer mix. Via MiXCR, TCRdb re-called the 5' RACE reads, giving one row per CDR3 protein. In the table there are 850,000 to 950,000 distinct CDR3 sequences, roughly 26% of which are singletons. The material sequenced was blood. These receptors were obtained from a woman of 80 years or more in good health.

This clonotype was counted only a few times. V usage is TRBV6-5 and J usage is TRBJ2-7; 10 bases line up with TRBD1. Germline assignment: CDR1 MNHEY and CDR2 SVGAGI. The CDR3 loop spans 16 amino acids. J gave up 2 bases and V 1 base, and 5 bases lay outside the gene matches. In DNA form, the CDR3 reads TGTGCCAGCAGTTACTTTTACGGGACAGGGGCCTACGAGCAGTACTTC. Translated: CASSYFYGTGAYEQYF.

This clonotype was picked up a small number of times. The chain links TRBV5-6 to TRBJ1-6; the match to TRBD1 covers 10 bases. CDR3 length equals 16 residues. Trimming at V came to 3 bases and at J to 10 bases, leaving 10 bases not matched to a gene. Germline CDR1 SGHDT, CDR2 YYEEEE. CDR3 coding DNA: TGTGCCAGCAGCTACAGGACAGGGGGGGCTGGCTCACCCCTCCACTTT. The encoded protein is CASSYRTGGAGSPLHF. Full variable domain (rest looked up from reference TRBV5-6 and TRBJ1-6): DAGVTQSPTHLIKTRGQQVTLRCSPKSGHDTVSWYQQALGQGPQFIFQYYEEEERQRGNFPDRFSGHQFPNYSSELNVNALLLGDSALYLCASSYRTGGAGSPLHFGNGTRLTVT.

A word on this clonotype: A much larger clone lies a single base off, so this may be a read error. The chain couples TRBV7-7 to TRBJ2-7; a weak D match, TRBD2 (5 bases). The V gene's germline CDR1 is SSHAT and CDR2 FNYEAQ (reference sequence). This CDR3 spans 10 amino acids. This CDR3 reads CANHSAGQYF. The CDR3 DNA follows: TGTGCTAACCATTCGGCGGGGCAGTACTTC.

This clonotype was observed a single time. The gene calls are TRBV7-2 and TRBJ2-7; the D call may be TRBD1 or TRBD2 (5 bases each). V lost 5 bases and J lost 3, with 14 bases in between. Germline V gene sequence: CDR1 SGHTA, CDR2 FQGNSA. The CDR3 spans 14 residues. The chain's CDR3 is CASSHGTRGYEQYF. CDR3 nucleotides: TGTGCCAGCAGCCACGGGACGCGAGGCTACGAGCAGTACTTC.

There are many counts of this clonotype. At one end the junction does not follow the germline gene, possibly because of a read error. The gene calls are TRBV5-1 and TRBJ1-1; TRBD1 aligns across 9 bases. This CDR3 has 14 residues. Germline CDR1 reads SGHRS; CDR2 reads YFSETQ. In DNA, the CDR3 is TGTGCCAGCAGCTTGGACAGGGGTAACACTGAAGCTTTCTTT. Translated: CASSLDRGNTEAFF.

As concerns this clonotype: This may be a read error, as it is one base from a much larger clone. This chain uses TRBV20-1 with TRBJ2-5; D gene uncertain. The CDR3 covers 12 residues. Germline CDR1 is DFQATT and CDR2 is SNEGSKA (reference sequence). V was shortened by 0 bases and J by 6 bases, with 8 bases between the two germline ends. Here the CDR3 DNA reads TGCAGTGCTAGAGAGGGCAGCAAGACCCAGTACTTC. It specifies CSAREGSKTQYF.

This chain joins TRBV6-5 and TRBJ1-6, with 7 bases fitting TRBD1. V shed 4 bases and J 7 bases; nucleotides not matched to a gene: 13. Germline CDR1 and CDR2: MNHEY and SVGAGI. CDR3 length equals 17 residues. The CDR3 is CASSLSTLTGRNSPLHF. The CDR3 nucleotides are TGTGCCAGCAGTTTATCCACCTTGACAGGGAGGAATTCACCCCTCCACTTT.

This rearrangement joins TRBV6-5 to TRBJ2-1; D possibly matches TRBD1 or TRBD2 (7 bases each). V was trimmed by 2 bases and J by 6 bases, leaving 20 bases between them. This CDR3 contains 17 residues. Germline V gene data show CDR1 as MNHEY and CDR2 as SVGAGI. In DNA form, the CDR3 reads TGTGCCAGCAGTTACGGGAAGGGACAGCCGGGGGGCAATGAGCAGTTCTTC. It yields the protein CASSYGKGQPGGNEQFF.

At least ten counts were recorded for this clonotype. This chain joins TRBV4-2 and TRBJ1-1, with unresolved D. CDR1 is LGHNA, CDR2 YNFKEQ, per germline. The CDR3 spans 14 residues. The germline V and J ends were trimmed by 0 bases and 6 bases, with 11 bases remaining between them. CDR3 coding DNA: TGTGCCAGCAGCCAAGATACGGGGTTCCCTGAAGCTTTCTTT. Translating gives CASSQDTGFPEAFF.

This clonotype was counted at least ten times. This chain uses TRBV15 with TRBJ2-7; 8 bases match TRBD1. Germline CDR1 LNHNV, CDR2 YYDKDF (reference sequence). CDR3 length: 13 residues. J was trimmed by 6 bases and V by 3 bases; bases with no gene match: 4. The CDR3 DNA reads TGTGCCACCAGCAGGGACAGGGCACGCGAGCAGTACTTC. This codes for CATSRDRAREQYF.

There are many counts of this clonotype. The chain recombines TRBV5-1 with TRBJ2-1, with D hard to call. The CDR3 is 16 residues long. With 0 bases removed from V and 4 bases from J, the gap between germline ends came to 14 bases. Germline-derived CDR1 and CDR2 are SGHRS and YFSETQ. Here the CDR3 reads CASSLDVWTPYNEQFF. The CDR3 nucleotides are TGCGCCAGCAGCTTGGATGTTTGGACGCCATACAATGAGCAGTTCTTC.